These 18 T cell receptor beta chains came from one sample sequenced in a study of blood T cell repertoires in COVID-19. Profiled with immunoSEQ multiplex PCR; TCRdb holds only in-frame clones, not every one. Among around 500,000 clones listed, approximately 86% were seen once. The sample taken for sequencing was PBMCs or T cells enriched from blood (not recorded which). The receptor set was obtained from a woman aged 55 to 70 who had recovered from COVID-19.

The chain links TRBV2 to TRBJ1-6; D unresolved. In germline, CDR1 is SNHLY, CDR2 FYNNEI. This CDR3 has 15 amino acids. With 3 bases removed from V and 8 bases from J, the gap between germline ends came to 14 bases. The CDR3 sequence: CASSDRRVPDSPLHF. The CDR3 DNA reads as TGTGCCAGCAGTGACCGACGGGTACCCGATTCACCCCTCCACTTT.

This chain connects TRBV5-1 to TRBJ2-2, with 8 bases identical to TRBD1. This CDR3 has 16 amino acids. Germline CDR1 is SGHRS and CDR2 is YFSETQ. With 2 bases clipped from V and 5 bases from J, the junction kept 8 bases outside the gene matches. CDR3 in amino acids: CASSLTGGYLTGELFF. CDR3 bases: TGCGCCAGCAGCTTAACAGGGGGGTATCTTACCGGGGAGCTGTTTTTT.

The rearrangement joins TRBV15 to TRBJ2-7; 7 positions agree with TRBD1. Germline assignment: CDR1 LNHNV and CDR2 YYDKDF (reference sequence). The junction had 2 bases not matched to a gene; V was cut back by 0 bases and J by 6 bases. The CDR3 covers 13 residues. The CDR3 spells CATSRERQGEQYV. The CDR3 DNA follows: TGTGCCACCAGCAGAGAGAGACAGGGCGAGCAGTACGTC.

The chain combines TRBV2 with TRBJ1-2; D is unclear. V lost 4 bases and J 0 bases, leaving 6 bases between the germline ends. Germline V gives CDR1 SNHLY, CDR2 FYNNEI. The CDR3 loop spans 13 amino acids. CDR3 bases: TGTGCCAGCAGTGTACTGACTAACTATGGCTACACCTTC. Protein sequence: CASSVLTNYGYTF.

The chain joins TRBV10-3 to TRBJ1-3, with D unclear. The CDR3 sequence is 21 residues long. Germline V gene data show CDR1 as ENHRY and CDR2 as SYGVKD. V lost 1 base and J lost 4, with 29 bases in between. Here the CDR3 reads CAISELEPDFVEDWVGNTIYF. The CDR3 DNA reads TGTGCCATCAGTGAGTTGGAACCAGACTTCGTGGAGGACTGGGTGGGAAACACCATATATTTT.

V is TRBV2 and J is TRBJ1-5, with D tentatively TRBD1 (5 bases). With 0 bases removed from V and 3 bases from J, the gap between germline ends came to 9 bases. This CDR3 is 15 amino acids long. Germline V lookup: CDR1 SNHLY, CDR2 FYNNEI. CDR3 in DNA: TGTGCCAGCAGTGAAGCGGGCAGGGACAATCAGCCCCAGCATTTT. Translated, it gives CASSEAGRDNQPQHF.

This chain connects TRBV28 to TRBJ2-1; 12 bases align to TRBD2. J gave up 0 bases and V 5 bases, and 8 bases lay outside the gene matches. The CDR3 has 18 amino acids. CDR1 is MDHEN and CDR2 is SYDVKM in the germline V gene. CDR3 sequence reads: CASSRNPGLAGSYNEQFF. Written as DNA, the CDR3 is TGTGCCAGCAGTAGGAATCCGGGACTAGCGGGCTCCTACAATGAGCAGTTCTTC. Full variable domain (outside the CDR3, taken from reference TRBV28 and TRBJ2-1): DVKVTQSSRYLVKRTGEKVFLECVQDMDHENMFWYRQDPGLGLRLIYFSYDVKMKEKGDIPEGYSVSREKKERFSLILESASTNQTSMYLCASSRNPGLAGSYNEQFFGPGTRLTVL.

The V gene is TRBV27, the J gene TRBJ1-1; 8 nucleotides match TRBD1. This CDR3 is 14 amino acids long. The germline V gene encodes CDR1 MNHEY and CDR2 SMNVEV (reference sequence). Trimming took 4 bases from V and 4 from J; bases not matched to a gene: 5. The CDR3 bases are TGTGCCAGCAGTTCAGGGGGCGGTACCACTGAAGCTTTCTTT. The encoded protein is CASSSGGGTTEAFF.

CDR3 sequence: CASSWTGDYGYTF. CDR3 nucleotide sequence: TGTGCCAGCAGCTGGACAGGGGACTATGGCTACACCTTC. This chain joins TRBV7-2 and TRBJ1-2, with 9 bases matching TRBD1. The CDR3 spans 13 residues. The germline V gene has CDR1 SGHTA and CDR2 FQGNSA. V lost 4 bases, J lost 3 bases, and 0 bases stayed unmatched.

V gene TRBV5-1 combines with J gene TRBJ2-2; no reliable D call. V lost 5 bases, J lost 4 bases, and 12 bases lay in between. CDR1 SGHRS and CDR2 YFSETQ come from the germline V gene. The CDR3 sequence is 14 residues long. The CDR3 spells CASSQAPGTGELFF. The DNA of the CDR3 is TGCGCCAGCAGTCAGGCCCCCGGCACCGGGGAGCTGTTTTTT.

The chain employs TRBV27 and TRBJ1-5; the match to TRBD1 covers 12 bases. The CDR3 totals 18 residues. Germline V CDR1 and CDR2: MNHEY, SMNVEV (reference sequence). The J segment lost 0 bases and the V segment lost 2 bases, leaving 5 bases of the junction unmatched. CDR3 DNA: TGTGCCAGCAGTTTAATTTCGGGACAGGGGGCTAGCAATCAGCCCCAGCATTTT. This sequence encodes CASSLISGQGASNQPQHF.

This rearrangement joins TRBV10-1 to TRBJ1-3, with D unresolved. There are 15 residues in the CDR3. V was pared by 8 bases and J by 0 bases, with 14 bases between. The V gene's germline CDR1 is WNHNN and CDR2 SYGVQD (reference sequence). The CDR3 spells CASCTPRDSGNTIYF. CDR3 coding DNA: TGCGCCAGCTGTACCCCGAGGGACTCTGGAAACACCATATATTTT.

The V call is TRBV4-1, the J call TRBJ1-2; no clear D gene. Trimming removed 0 bases from V and 8 bases from J, with 13 bases in between. The CDR3 has 14 amino acids. In germline, CDR1 is MGHRA, CDR2 YSYEKL. In DNA form, the CDR3 reads TGCGCCAGCAGCCAAGAAGGGCCAGCGGGGGGCTACACCTTC. Translated, it gives CASSQEGPAGGYTF.

The CDR3 coding sequence is TGTGCCAGCAGCCAAGAAGTTGGAGGGATAGGGGAGCTGTTTTTT. Protein product: CASSQEVGGIGELFF. The chain joins TRBV4-2 to TRBJ2-2; tentative D call: TRBD2 (6 bases). The CDR3 extends over 15 amino acids. CDR1 is LGHNA and CDR2 is YNFKEQ in the germline V gene. With 0 bases removed from V and 8 bases from J, the gap between germline ends came to 13 bases.

The V gene is TRBV2, the J gene TRBJ2-6; 10 nucleotides match TRBD1. The CDR3 is 18 amino acids. Per the germline V gene, CDR1 is SNHLY and CDR2 is FYNNEI. Unmatched junction bases numbered 8, after V lost 4 bases and J lost 2 bases. CDR3 amino acids: CASSGLAGQGAGANVLTF. CDR3 coding DNA: TGTGCCAGCAGTGGGCTCGCCGGACAGGGGGCTGGGGCCAACGTCCTGACTTTC.

The chain combines TRBV11-2 with TRBJ1-1; D gene unclear. CDR1 is SGHAT and CDR2 is FQNNGV in the germline V gene. The V and J ends lost 4 bases and 8 bases respectively, with 8 bases between them. CDR3 length: 11 amino acids. Written as DNA, the CDR3 is TGTGCCAGCAGCTCCTACGTAGAAGCTTTCTTT. This gives the protein CASSSYVEAFF.

The chain couples TRBV30 to TRBJ1-2, with D hard to call. V lost 6 bases to trimming and J lost 3 bases, with 17 bases between them. The germline gives CDR1 GTSNPN, CDR2 SVGIG (reference sequence). CDR3 length: 14 residues. The CDR3 loop reads CACPDEGFYYGYTF. CDR3 DNA: TGTGCCTGTCCTGATGAGGGATTTTACTATGGCTACACCTTC.

J is TRBJ2-4 and V is TRBV3-1 (or the pseudogene TRBV3-2); D is undetermined. Germline CDR1 and CDR2: LGHDT and YNNKEL (reference sequence). The CDR3 runs 13 residues. The ends were cut back, 4 bases at V and 5 bases at J, with 9 bases in the middle. The CDR3: CASSPPLQNIQYF. CDR3 nucleotide sequence: TGTGCCAGCAGCCCCCCCCTCCAAAACATTCAGTACTTC.